The 11 T cell receptor beta chains in this list originate from one sample, sequenced in a study of sequential checkpoint blockade in melanoma (dated by TCRdb to between 2018 and 2021). The sample's treatment or condition label, decoded: randomized to nivolumab then ipilimumab (arm A) or the reverse (arm B). Libraries were constructed by the immunoSEQ multiplex PCR assay. The table was pulled from immuneACCESS by TCRdb, which kept in-frame rearrangements only. Such tables lose some clones; where checked, under half of the loss comes from unresolved V genes, and the rest has no known cause. Counted in this sample were 17,000 or so clones; roughly 70% of them appeared once. Of the sample, 9.5% to 12% falls within the top ten clones. Source: CD8+ T cells sorted from blood (inferred from file names), taken from a patient given nivolumab and ipilimumab in sequence. The receptors stem from a human donor with melanoma.

This chain connects TRBV9 to TRBJ2-1, with 7 bases lining up with TRBD1. The CDR3 is made up of 16 amino acids. The V gene end was trimmed by 2 bases and the J gene end by 8 bases; junction bases not matched to a gene: 13. The germline V gene has CDR1 SGDLS and CDR2 YYNGEE. DNA for the CDR3: TGTGCCAGCAGCGTCGAGGGGAGACAGGGAATTGATGAGCAGTTCTTC. Translating gives CASSVEGRQGIDEQFF.

CDR3 bases: TGTGCCAGCAGCCAAGGAGGGTCTAGCTCCTACGAGCAGTACTTC. Translated, it gives CASSQGGSSSYEQYF. The chain couples TRBV4-2 to TRBJ2-7; D may be TRBD2 (5 bases). Trimming removed 1 base from V and 0 bases from J, with 10 bases in between. This CDR3 is built from 15 residues. Germline V CDR1 and CDR2: LGHNA, YNFKEQ.

This rearrangement joins TRBV7-9 to TRBJ2-1; 7 positions agree with TRBD2. Unmatched junction bases numbered 8, after V lost 1 base and J lost 5 bases. CDR1 and CDR2 (germline): SEHNR, FQNEAQ (reference sequence). The CDR3 sequence is 16 residues long. The CDR3 spells CASSLGGLAANNEQFF. The CDR3 DNA is TGTGCCAGCAGCTTAGGCGGTCTAGCGGCCAACAATGAGCAGTTCTTC.

The V call is TRBV9, the J call TRBJ2-1; D might be TRBD2 (6 bases). Germline V gene lookup returns CDR1 SGDLS and CDR2 YYNGEE. The CDR3 is 15 amino acids. V lost 3 bases to trimming and J lost 2 bases, with 12 bases between them. In DNA form, the CDR3 reads TGTGCCAGCAGCGCACCTCCGGGGGCCTACAATGAGCAGTTCTTC. This translates into CASSAPPGAYNEQFF.

The chain uses TRBV28 and TRBJ2-7; TRBD2 matches at 7 bases. CDR1 MDHEN and CDR2 SYDVKM come from the germline V gene. J was trimmed by 0 bases and V by 4 bases; bases with no gene match: 3. This CDR3 has 14 residues. CDR3 region: CASSWGGSSYEQYF. The CDR3 DNA sequence: TGTGCCAGCAGTTGGGGGGGGAGCTCCTACGAGCAGTACTTC.

The V call is TRBV4-1, the J call TRBJ1-5, with D perhaps matching TRBD1 (5 bases). The CDR3 has 15 residues. Germline V CDR1 and CDR2: MGHRA, YSYEKL. V was pared by 4 bases and J by 7 bases, with 17 bases between. CDR3 amino acids: CASSLVGGGGQPQHF. The DNA of the CDR3 is TGCGCCAGCAGCCTAGTCGGCGGGGGTGGACAGCCCCAGCATTTT.

The rearrangement joins TRBV2 to TRBJ1-2; D is undetermined. The CDR3 is 15 residues long. Germline V gives CDR1 SNHLY, CDR2 FYNNEI. V was pared by 5 bases and J by 4 bases, with 17 bases between. CDR3 sequence (DNA): TGTGCCAGCAGTACGTACGAGGGATTTGTCTATGGCTACACCTTC. Translation: CASSTYEGFVYGYTF.

The chain employs TRBV5-1 and TRBJ2-3, with TRBD1 identical over 10 bases. V trimming: 4 bases; J trimming: 0 bases; junction bases outside the gene matches: 11. The V gene's germline CDR1 is SGHRS and CDR2 YFSETQ. The CDR3 sequence is 18 residues long. This chain's CDR3 is CASSGGQGLTISTDTQYF. CDR3 nucleotides: TGCGCCAGCAGCGGGGGACAGGGGCTTACAATTAGCACAGATACGCAGTATTTT.

This clone came up once. The V call is TRBV4-2, the J call TRBJ2-3, with D uncertain. The CDR3 extends over 15 amino acids. The germline V gene has CDR1 LGHNA and CDR2 YNFKEQ. Deletions cut 0 bases from V and 0 bases from J, with 7 bases between. CDR3 in amino acids: CASSQDSPSTDTQYF. The DNA for the CDR3 is TGTGCCAGCAGCCAAGACTCCCCCAGCACAGATACGCAGTATTTT.

The V and J genes are TRBV19 and TRBJ2-1; D not resolved. The CDR3 extends over 12 amino acids. Trimming removed 2 bases at V and 7 bases at J, with 6 bases between. Germline V CDR1 and CDR2: LNHDA, SQIVND (reference sequence). The CDR3 region has the DNA TGTGCCAGTAGTATACCGAGTAATGAGCAGTTCTTC. The encoded protein is CASSIPSNEQFF. The full variable domain, rest sourced from reference TRBV19 and TRBJ2-1, is DGGITQSPKYLFRKEGQNVTLSCEQNLNHDAMYWYRQDPGQGLRLIYYSQIVNDFQKGDIAEGYSVSREKKESFPLTVTSAQKNPTAFYLCASSIPSNEQFFGPGTRLTVL.

The rearrangement joins TRBV7-9 to TRBJ2-5; 13 nucleotides line up with TRBD2. The germline CDR1 and CDR2 sequences are SEHNR and FQNEAQ (reference sequence). The V and J ends lost 5 bases and 5 bases, in that order; junction bases with no gene match: 8. CDR3 length: 16 residues. The CDR3 bases are TGTGCCAGCAGCCCTGGGACTAGCGGGAATCCGGAGACCCAGTACTTC. It yields the protein CASSPGTSGNPETQYF.